Listed here are 28 T cell receptor beta chains from one sample, sequenced in a study of identical twins. TCRdb redid the calling of the 5' RACE reads with MiXCR, one entry per CDR3 protein. The top ten clones hold around 7.1% of a sample with under 350,000 distinct CDR3 sequences, more than 8% of them seen once. These data are also associated with another study on yellow fever vaccine responses in identical twins.

Material: CD8+ T cells sorted from blood. These TCRs come from a woman aged 18 to 35 in good health.

The rearrangement links TRBV7-9 to TRBJ2-1, with TRBD1 identical over 7 bases. This CDR3 spans 16 amino acids. V trimming: 1 base; J trimming: 5 bases; junction bases outside the gene matches: 8. Germline CDR1 reads SEHNR; CDR2 reads FQNEAQ (reference sequence). The CDR3 region has the DNA TGTGCCAGCAGCTTAGTCCCACGGACAGGTGACAATGAGCAGTTCTTC. Residues: CASSLVPRTGDNEQFF.

A remark on this clonotype: One junction end disagrees with the germline gene, perhaps due to a read error. CDR3 amino acids: CACSSPGLAGGSSDTQYF. The CDR3, as DNA: TGTGCCTGCAGCTCTCCGGGACTAGCGGGAGGGAGCTCAGATACGCAGTATTTT. The V call is TRBV2, the J call TRBJ2-3; TRBD2 aligns across 16 bases. This CDR3 is built from 18 residues. Per the germline V gene, CDR1 is SNHLY and CDR2 is FYNNEI.

This clonotype was picked up many times. V is TRBV15 and J is TRBJ2-3; no firm D call. The germline CDR1 and CDR2 sequences are LNHNV and YYDKDF (reference sequence). V was clipped by 1 base and J by 1 base, with 0 bases between them. The CDR3 sequence is 12 residues long. Here the CDR3 reads CATSRGTDTQYF. The CDR3 bases are TGTGCCACCAGCAGAGGCACAGATACGCAGTATTTT.

The chain is built from TRBV29-1 and TRBJ1-1; maybe TRBD1 (5 bases). The germline V and J ends were trimmed by 4 bases and 4 bases, with 19 bases remaining between them. This CDR3 is 15 amino acids long. Germline V gene lookup returns CDR1 SQVTM and CDR2 ANQGSEA. CDR3 sequence: CSVGWATEGGTEAFF. In DNA, the CDR3 is TGCAGCGTTGGTTGGGCGACAGAGGGTGGCACTGAAGCTTTCTTT.

The table lists this clonotype with many counts. The chain has TRBV27 and TRBJ2-1; 8 positions agree with TRBD1. The germline CDR1 and CDR2 sequences are MNHEY and SMNVEV (reference sequence). The V gene end was trimmed by 2 bases and the J gene end by 4 bases; junction bases not matched to a gene: 7. The CDR3 has 16 residues. CDR3 coding DNA: TGTGCCAGCAGTTTAAACAGGGGGATATTTTACAATGAGCAGTTCTTC. It translates to CASSLNRGIFYNEQFF.

This clonotype was observed a handful of times. The rearrangement uses TRBV29-1 and TRBJ2-7; 8 bases are shared with TRBD1. The CDR3 length is 13 residues. Germline V CDR1 and CDR2: SQVTM, ANQGSEA. Trimming took 3 bases from V and 4 from J; bases not matched to a gene: 5. The CDR3 DNA reads TGCAGCGTTGATCAGGGGGCGGGGTACGAGCAGTACTTC. It translates to CSVDQGAGYEQYF.

This clonotype showed up many times. The V call is TRBV29-1, the J call TRBJ2-7; 7 positions match TRBD1. The V segment lost 7 bases and the J segment 2 bases; nucleotides outside the gene matches: 5. Germline lookup yields CDR1 SQVTM and CDR2 ANQGSEA. This CDR3 region has 12 residues. The CDR3 bases are TGCAGCGCTGGGGACAGTACCTACGAGCAGTACTTC. It encodes CSAGDSTYEQYF.

This sequence joins TRBV9 and TRBJ2-1, with D perhaps matching TRBD2 (6 bases). Trimming removed 10 bases at V and 6 bases at J, with 11 bases between. Germline CDR1 is SGDLS and CDR2 is YYNGEE. The CDR3 contains 11 residues. Written as DNA, the CDR3 is TGTGCCGGCGGGACTTTCAATGAGCAGTTCTTC. This gives the protein CAGGTFNEQFF.

The CDR3 region is CASSLDGRSGANVLTF. The CDR3 DNA is TGTGCCAGCAGCTTGGACGGTCGCTCTGGGGCCAACGTCCTGACTTTC. The chain uses TRBV5-5 and TRBJ2-6, with D hard to call. This CDR3 has 16 amino acids. CDR1 and CDR2 (germline): SGHKS, YYEKEE (reference sequence). V was pared by 0 bases and J by 0 bases, with 7 bases between.

This chain connects TRBV29-1 to TRBJ2-6; D possibly corresponds to TRBD1 (5 bases). The CDR3 has 14 amino acids. Germline assignment: CDR1 SQVTM and CDR2 ANQGSEA. With 5 bases removed from V and 0 bases from J, the gap between germline ends came to 8 bases. The CDR3 coding sequence is TGCAGCGTTTTAGGGGACTCTGGGGCCAACGTCCTGACTTTC. Its translation is CSVLGDSGANVLTF.

This clonotype has ten or more counts. The V and J genes are TRBV14 and TRBJ1-1; possibly TRBD1 for D (6 bases). The germline V and J ends were trimmed by 4 bases and 3 bases, with 12 bases remaining between them. The CDR3 covers 14 residues. The V gene's germline CDR1 is SGHDN and CDR2 FVKESK. CDR3 region: CASSLLPGDTEAFF. CDR3 in DNA: TGTGCCAGCAGCCTCCTCCCAGGGGACACTGAAGCTTTCTTT.

This clonotype was recorded a few times. This chain links TRBV10-3 with TRBJ1-4, with D possibly being TRBD1 (5 bases). V was trimmed by 3 bases and J by 8 bases, leaving 16 bases between them. The CDR3 loop spans 15 amino acids. CDR1 and CDR2 from the germline V gene are ENHRY and SYGVKD. CDR3 DNA sequence: TGTGCCATCAGTGACGTTGGGGCCCTGGGGGAAAAACTGTTTTTT. This translates into CAISDVGALGEKLFF.

The sample holds a few counts of this clonotype. The chain recombines TRBV27 with TRBJ2-3; TRBD2 aligns across 9 bases. The J segment lost 5 bases and the V segment lost 6 bases, leaving 12 bases of the junction unmatched. CDR3 length: 16 residues. Germline V CDR1 and CDR2: MNHEY, SMNVEV (reference sequence). This CDR3 reads CASRHGTSLMEDTQYF. The DNA for the CDR3 is TGTGCCAGCAGACACGGGACTAGCCTGATGGAAGATACGCAGTATTTT.

This clonotype was observed many times. The rearrangement uses TRBV29-1 and TRBJ2-5, with D possibly called TRBD1 or TRBD2 (5 bases each). The V gene lost 7 bases and the J gene lost 5 bases, with 17 bases spanning the gap. Per the germline V gene, CDR1 is SQVTM and CDR2 is ANQGSEA. The CDR3 loop spans 13 amino acids. The CDR3 protein is CSAGRDVGETQYF. DNA of the CDR3: TGCAGCGCGGGCCGGGACGTAGGGGAGACCCAGTACTTC.

Ten or more counts support this clonotype. This chain links TRBV12-3 or TRBV12-4 with TRBJ2-1; D unresolved. The CDR3 is 14 residues long. V lost 1 base and J lost 4, with 8 bases in between. The CDR3: CASSLGTGYNEQFF. CDR3 DNA sequence: TGTGCCAGCAGTTTAGGTACCGGTTACAATGAGCAGTTCTTC.

The table lists this clonotype with many counts. The chain links TRBV6-1 to TRBJ2-7; maybe TRBD1 (6 bases). CDR3 length: 14 residues. The germline V gene has CDR1 MNHNS and CDR2 SASEGT. With 6 bases removed from V and 1 base from J, the gap between germline ends came to 13 bases. The CDR3 reads CASRSTGESYEQYF. The DNA of the CDR3 is TGTGCCAGCAGGTCGACAGGTGAATCCTACGAGCAGTACTTC.

In this sample, this clonotype turned up a few times. V and J are TRBV23-1 and TRBJ2-4; TRBD1 aligns across 8 bases. TRBV23-1 is placed among ORFs of uncertain function. The CDR3 has 17 residues. V dropped 6 bases and J dropped 9; count of bases not matched to a gene: 19. CDR3 bases: TGCGCCAGCAGACACCCTAGGGGCAGGGGGCCGAGGAGCATTCAGTACTTC. It codes for CASRHPRGRGPRSIQYF.

In this sample, this clonotype is medium-sized. The chain carries TRBV7-9 and TRBJ2-7; D is undetermined. With 4 bases removed from V and 3 bases from J, the gap between germline ends came to 7 bases. This CDR3 is 12 amino acids long. The germline CDR1 and CDR2 sequences are SEHNR and FQNEAQ (reference sequence). The CDR3 loop is CASSSPDYEQYF. The CDR3 nucleotides are TGTGCCAGCAGCTCCCCAGACTACGAGCAGTACTTC. Full variable domain (remainder filled in from reference TRBV7-9 and TRBJ2-7): DTGVSQNPRHKITKRGQNVTFRCDPISEHNRLYWYRQTLGQGPEFLTYFQNEAQLEKSRLLSDRFSAERPKGSFSTLEIQRTEQGDSAMYLCASSSPDYEQYFGPGTRLTVT.

This clonotype showed up just a few times. For the CDR3, the DNA is TGTGCCAGCAGCGTCGACAGGGGGGCCACCGGGGAGCTGTTTTTT. Its protein is CASSVDRGATGELFF. The genes are TRBV9 and TRBJ2-2, with 9 bases fitting TRBD1. This CDR3 is built from 15 residues. Germline CDR1 is SGDLS and CDR2 is YYNGEE. V trimming: 2 bases; J trimming: 4 bases; junction bases outside the gene matches: 3.

Ten or more counts support this clonotype. CDR3 DNA: TGCAGCGTCAGGACAGGCTCCTACAATGAGCAGTTCTTC. It specifies CSVRTGSYNEQFF. V and J are TRBV29-1 and TRBJ2-1; 7 bases are a match to TRBD1. The V and J ends lost 6 bases and 0 bases, in that order; junction bases with no gene match: 2. The CDR3 has 13 residues. Germline CDR1 is SQVTM and CDR2 is ANQGSEA.

This clonotype was seen a handful of times. This chain connects TRBV7-6 to TRBJ2-2; TRBD1 matches 7 bases. Germline loops: CDR1 SGHVS, CDR2 FNYEAQ. The CDR3 totals 15 residues. The junction had 12 bases not matched to a gene; V was cut back by 10 bases and J by 4 bases. CDR3 region: CATKKRQGSTGELFF. The CDR3 coding sequence is TGTGCCACCAAGAAACGACAGGGCAGCACCGGGGAGCTGTTTTTT. The full variable domain, its missing parts supplied by reference TRBV7-6 and TRBJ2-2, is GAGVSQSPRYKVTKRGQDVALRCDPISGHVSLYWYRQALGQGPEFLTYFNYEAQQDKSGLPNDRFSAERPEGSISTLTIQRTEQRDSAMYRCATKKRQGSTGELFFGEGSRLTVL.

This clonotype was counted only a few times. This chain uses TRBV14 with TRBJ1-2, with 7 bases lining up with TRBD1. V shed 4 bases and J 0 bases; nucleotides not matched to a gene: 11. This CDR3 is built from 17 residues. The V gene's germline CDR1 is SGHDN and CDR2 FVKESK. The CDR3 loop is CASSLTGTVVSNYGYTF. As DNA, the CDR3 is TGTGCCAGCAGCCTTACGGGGACAGTAGTCTCTAACTATGGCTACACCTTC. Together with reference TRBV14 and TRBJ1-2, the CDR3 gives the full variable domain: EAGVTQFPSHSVIEKGQTVTLRCDPISGHDNLYWYRRVMGKEIKFLLHFVKESKQDESGMPNNRFLAERTGGTYSTLKVQPAELEDSGVYFCASSLTGTVVSNYGYTFGSGTRLTVV.

The chain employs TRBV19 and TRBJ2-5; D tentatively reads TRBD1 or TRBD2 (5 bases each). Germline lookup yields CDR1 LNHDA and CDR2 SQIVND (reference sequence). CDR3 length: 14 amino acids. The V gene lost 3 bases and the J gene lost 3 bases, with 11 bases spanning the gap. The CDR3 is CASSMTWDEETQYF. CDR3 sequence (DNA): TGTGCCAGTAGTATGACTTGGGACGAAGAGACCCAGTACTTC.

The chain recombines TRBV6-2 or TRBV6-3 with TRBJ2-1; D gene uncertain. Trimming stripped 0 bases from V and 7 bases from J, with 28 bases between. The CDR3 is 20 amino acids. Germline-derived CDR1 and CDR2 are MNHEY and SVGEGT. The CDR3 coding sequence is TGTGCCAGCAGTTACTCAAGGGCCGGCCAGAAGATTCGCAGTCCGAATGAGCAGTTCTTC. It codes for CASSYSRAGQKIRSPNEQFF.

This clonotype came up a few times. The chain has TRBV29-1 and TRBJ2-1, with D tentatively TRBD1 (7 bases). The CDR3 is 14 amino acids. V shed 7 bases and J shed 9 bases, with 22 bases lying between them. The germline gives CDR1 SQVTM, CDR2 ANQGSEA. In nucleotides, the CDR3 is TGCAGCGCCAGAAAGGAGGGGGCGTCTCGTGAGCAGTTCTTC. It codes for CSARKEGASREQFF.

This chain uses TRBV4-3 with TRBJ2-2; D is perhaps TRBD1 (5 bases). Germline CDR1 reads LGHNA; CDR2 reads YSLEER. V was pared by 1 base and J by 0 bases, with 9 bases between. The CDR3 loop spans 16 amino acids. CDR3 sequence reads: CASSQVATANTGELFF. CDR3 DNA: TGCGCCAGCAGCCAAGTTGCGACAGCGAACACCGGGGAGCTGTTTTTT.

The table lists this clonotype with many counts. This chain joins TRBV27 and TRBJ2-3; D remains ambiguous. Germline CDR1 is MNHEY and CDR2 is SMNVEV (reference sequence). V lost 4 bases and J 2 bases, leaving 10 bases between the germline ends. The CDR3 is 14 amino acids. CDR3 DNA: TGTGCCAGCAGTTATTTCGGTGCCACAGATACGCAGTATTTT. Amino acid sequence: CASSYFGATDTQYF.

This clonotype was counted ten times or more. This chain connects TRBV7-9 to TRBJ2-7, with D uncertain. The CDR3 runs 16 residues. Germline-derived CDR1 and CDR2 are SEHNR and FQNEAQ (reference sequence). The V gene lost 0 bases and the J gene lost 2 bases, with 14 bases spanning the gap. The CDR3 loop is CASSLAPPGAPYEQYF. The CDR3, as DNA: TGTGCCAGCAGCTTAGCGCCGCCAGGAGCACCCTACGAGCAGTACTTC.